This T cell receptor beta chain was observed in a study of OX40 agonist ivuxolimab in advanced cancers. Study background: Ivuxolimab doses were 0.01, 0.1, 0.3, 1.5, 3 or 10 mg/kg every 2 weeks. The study's findings and limits: The antigen specificity of the peripheral T cells (those that were expanded) was not determined.

Repertoires were generated with immunoSEQ multiplex PCR, while TCRdb's copy carries only in-frame clones and drops some. Of some 63,000 clones listed, 94% are singletons. The CDR3 extends over 14 amino acids. As regards this clone: The antigen is unknown.

The sequenced sample was CD4+ or CD8+ T cells sorted from blood, obtained in a trial of the OX40 agonist ivuxolimab. V gene TRBV21-1 combines with J gene TRBJ2-2. TRBV21-1 is tagged as a pseudogene. The receptor was derived from an adult with an advanced solid tumor such as melanoma, head and neck, liver or kidney cancer. In nucleotides, the CDR3 is TGTGCCAGCAGCGCGTCCCCCACGGACGGGGAGCTGTTTTTT. Translating gives CASSASPTDGELFF.